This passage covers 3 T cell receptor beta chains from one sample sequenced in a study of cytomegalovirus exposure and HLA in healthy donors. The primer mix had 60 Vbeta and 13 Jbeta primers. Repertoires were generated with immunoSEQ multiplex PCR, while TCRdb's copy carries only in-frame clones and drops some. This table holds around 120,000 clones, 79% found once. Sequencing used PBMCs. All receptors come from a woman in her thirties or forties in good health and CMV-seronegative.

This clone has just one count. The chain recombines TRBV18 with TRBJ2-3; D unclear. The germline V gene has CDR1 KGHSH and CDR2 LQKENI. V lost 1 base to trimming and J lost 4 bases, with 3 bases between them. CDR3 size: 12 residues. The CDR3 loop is CASSPLSDTQYF. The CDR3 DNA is TGTGCCAGCTCACCACTCTCAGATACGCAGTATTTT.

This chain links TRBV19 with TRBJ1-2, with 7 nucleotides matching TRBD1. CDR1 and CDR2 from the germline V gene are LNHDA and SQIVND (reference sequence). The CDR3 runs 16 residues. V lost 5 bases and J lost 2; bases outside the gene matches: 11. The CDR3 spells CASSLSPTGLNYGYTF. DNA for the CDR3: TGTGCCAGTAGTTTGTCCCCGACAGGGCTCAACTATGGCTACACCTTC. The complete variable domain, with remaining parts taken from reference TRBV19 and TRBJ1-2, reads DGGITQSPKYLFRKEGQNVTLSCEQNLNHDAMYWYRQDPGQGLRLIYYSQIVNDFQKGDIAEGYSVSREKKESFPLTVTSAQKNPTAFYLCASSLSPTGLNYGYTFGSGTRLTVV.

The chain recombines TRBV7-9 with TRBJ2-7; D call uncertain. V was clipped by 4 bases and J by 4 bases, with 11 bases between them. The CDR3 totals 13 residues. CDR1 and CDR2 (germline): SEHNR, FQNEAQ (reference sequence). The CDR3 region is CASSYQTLYEQYF. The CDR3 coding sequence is TGTGCCAGCAGCTACCAGACTTTATACGAGCAGTACTTC.